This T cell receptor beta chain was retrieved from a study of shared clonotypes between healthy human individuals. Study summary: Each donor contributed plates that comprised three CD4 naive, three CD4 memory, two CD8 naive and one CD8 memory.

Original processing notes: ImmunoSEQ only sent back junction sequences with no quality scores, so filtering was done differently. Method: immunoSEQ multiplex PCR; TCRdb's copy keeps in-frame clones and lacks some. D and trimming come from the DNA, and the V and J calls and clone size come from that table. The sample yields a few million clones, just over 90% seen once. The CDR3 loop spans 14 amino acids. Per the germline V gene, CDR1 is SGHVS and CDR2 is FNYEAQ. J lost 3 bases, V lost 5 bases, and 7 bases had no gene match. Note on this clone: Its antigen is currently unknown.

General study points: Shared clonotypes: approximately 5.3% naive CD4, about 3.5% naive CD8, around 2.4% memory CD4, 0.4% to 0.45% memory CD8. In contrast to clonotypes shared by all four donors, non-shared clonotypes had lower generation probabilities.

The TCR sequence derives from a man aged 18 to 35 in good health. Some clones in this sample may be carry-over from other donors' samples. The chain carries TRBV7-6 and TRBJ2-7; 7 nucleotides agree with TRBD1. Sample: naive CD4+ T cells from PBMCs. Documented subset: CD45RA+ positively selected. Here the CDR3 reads CASSAIRDSYEQYF. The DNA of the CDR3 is TGTGCCAGCAGCGCCATCCGGGACAGCTACGAGCAGTACTTC.